This TCR beta chain was captured by sequencing in a study of shared clonotypes between healthy human individuals. Looking at the study overall: Per donor, three plates held CD4 naive cells, three held CD4 memory, two held CD8 naive and one held CD8 memory. Points from the study as a whole: Clonotypes which were not shared had lower generation probabilities than clonotypes that all four donors shared.

CDR1 is MNHNS and CDR2 is SASEGT in the germline V gene. The CDR3 is made up of 15 amino acids. Trimming removed 6 bases from V and 0 bases from J, with 12 bases in between. A note on this clone: Its antigen remains unidentified.

Splitting of each subset's genomic DNA was done evenly across several immunoSEQ plates. Clones were read by immunoSEQ multiplex PCR, and TCRdb kept only the in-frame ones, dropping some. Of 650,000 to 750,000 clones in the sample, roughly 70% are singletons; the top ten hold roughly 1.8%. All donors were healthy HIV-negative adults lacking recent acute infections or vaccinations. The source material was memory CD4+ T cells sorted from blood. Subset reported: CD45RA-negative fraction. This chain connects TRBV6-1 to TRBJ1-5; D uncertain. The clonotype comes from a woman younger than 45 in good health. CDR3 nucleotide sequence: TGTGCCAGCAGGAAGGTGACGGATAGCAATCAGCCCCAGCATTTT. It is translated as CASRKVTDSNQPQHF.